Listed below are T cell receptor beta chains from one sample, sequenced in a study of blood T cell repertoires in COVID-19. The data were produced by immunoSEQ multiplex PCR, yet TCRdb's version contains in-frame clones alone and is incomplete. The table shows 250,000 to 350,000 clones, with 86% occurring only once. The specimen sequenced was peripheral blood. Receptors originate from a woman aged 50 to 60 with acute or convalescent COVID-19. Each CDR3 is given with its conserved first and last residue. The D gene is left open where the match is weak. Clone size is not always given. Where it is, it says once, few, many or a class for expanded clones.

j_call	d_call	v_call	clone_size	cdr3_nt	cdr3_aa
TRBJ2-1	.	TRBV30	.	TGTGCCTGGAGTGTACTTACCTCCTACAATGAGCAGTTCTTC	CAWSVLTSYNEQFF
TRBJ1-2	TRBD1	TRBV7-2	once	TGTGCCAGCAGCGAAGGGACAGGGAATGGTGGCTACACCTTC	CASSEGTGNGGYTF
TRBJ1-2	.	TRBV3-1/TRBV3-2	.	TGTGCCAGCAGCCGCGACAGAGCTAACTATGGCTACACCTTC	CASSRDRANYGYTF
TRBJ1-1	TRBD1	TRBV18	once	TGTGCCAGCTCACGGGACAGGGCGAAGGGTGGTACTGAAGCTTTCTTT	CASSRDRAKGGTEAFF
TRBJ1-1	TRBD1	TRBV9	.	TGTGCCAGCAGCGGATCCGGGACAGGGGTCGATGAAGCTTTCTTT	CASSGSGTGVDEAFF
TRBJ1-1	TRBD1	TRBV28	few	TGTGCCAGCAACCCTGGGGGGACAGGGGGGGAAGTCACTGAAGCTTTCTTT	CASNPGGTGGEVTEAFF
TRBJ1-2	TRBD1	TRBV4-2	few	TGTGCCAGCAGCCAAGCGTTGGAGGGGGCCTATGGCTACACCTTC	CASSQALEGAYGYTF
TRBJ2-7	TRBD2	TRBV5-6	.	TGTGCCAGCAGCGGGACTAGCGGCAACTACGAGCAGTACTTC	CASSGTSGNYEQYF
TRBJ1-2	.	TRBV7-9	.	TGTGCCAGCAGCTTAATCGGGGGAGGGAGCTTCCGTAACTATGGCTACACCTTC	CASSLIGGGSFRNYGYTF
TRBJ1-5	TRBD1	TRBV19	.	TGTGCCAGTAGTATAGGCCCCCTGGACAGGGGGGTTGTAAATCAGCCCCAGCATTTT	CASSIGPLDRGVVNQPQHF
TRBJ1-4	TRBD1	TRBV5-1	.	TGCGCCAGCGGTTTCACGGGGACAGACGAAAAACTGTTTTTT	CASGFTGTDEKLFF
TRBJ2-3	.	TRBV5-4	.	TGTGCCAGCAGCTTGGCTAGCACAGATACGCAGTATTTT	CASSLASTDTQYF
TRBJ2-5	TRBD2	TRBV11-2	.	TGTGCCAGCAGCCCTAGCGGGTCAAAGACCCAGTACTTC	CASSPSGSKTQYF
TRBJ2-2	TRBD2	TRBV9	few	TGTGCCAGCAGCCCTGGACTAGCGGGAGCGAACACCGGGGAGCTGTTTTTT	CASSPGLAGANTGELFF
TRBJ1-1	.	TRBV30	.	TGTGCCTGGAGTTTCTTCGGACAGCTGAACACTGAAGCTTTCTTT	CAWSFFGQLNTEAFF
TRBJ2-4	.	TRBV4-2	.	TGTGCCAGCAGCCAAGATCCTGGTGAGGTAAACATTCAGTACTTC	CASSQDPGEVNIQYF
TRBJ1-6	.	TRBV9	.	TGTGCCAGCAGTATAGCTCTCAATTCACCCCTCCACTTT	CASSIALNSPLHF
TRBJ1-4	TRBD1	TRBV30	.	TGTGCCTGGAGGCATACAAAGGGGGCGTTTTGGGAAAAACTGTTTTTT	CAWRHTKGAFWEKLFF
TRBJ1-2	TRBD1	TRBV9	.	TGTGCCAGCAGCCCCCGGACAGGGGTCTATGGCTACACCTTC	CASSPRTGVYGYTF
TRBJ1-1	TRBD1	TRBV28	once	TGTGCCAGCAGTTTTGAAGGGGGCTACACTGAAGCTTTCTTT	CASSFEGGYTEAFF
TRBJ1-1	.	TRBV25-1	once	TGTGCCAGCAGTGCTGCGGGTTCGATCACTGAAGCTTTCTTT	CASSAAGSITEAFF
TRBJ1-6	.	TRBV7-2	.	TGTGCCAGCAGCTTAGTCCCAGGGTCTGATTCACCCCTCCACTTT	CASSLVPGSDSPLHF
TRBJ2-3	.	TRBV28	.	TGTGCCAGCAGCGTGGCGGGTCAGAGCACAGATACGCAGTATTTT	CASSVAGQSTDTQYF
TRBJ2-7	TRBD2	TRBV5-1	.	TGCGCCAGCAGCTTGGATCTAGCGGGCGGGAGGGAGCAGTACTTC	CASSLDLAGGREQYF
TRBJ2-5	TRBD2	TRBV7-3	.	TGTGCCAGCAGCTTAGCCCCTAGCGGCCAAGAGACCCAGTACTTC	CASSLAPSGQETQYF
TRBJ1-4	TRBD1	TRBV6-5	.	TGTGCCAGCACCGAGGGGGGACAGGAAGCCCGAAAACTGTTTTTT	CASTEGGQEARKLFF
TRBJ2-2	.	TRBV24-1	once	TGTGCCACCAGTGGCAGGAAAATGACGAGTAAGCCCGGGGAGCTGTTTTTT	CATSGRKMTSKPGELFF
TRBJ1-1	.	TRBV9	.	TGTGCCAGCAGCGTAGATCCACAGAACACTGAAGCTTTCTTT	CASSVDPQNTEAFF
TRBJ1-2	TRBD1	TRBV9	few	TGTGCCAGCAGCGTAGAGACAGGGTCGATCTATGGCTACACCTTC	CASSVETGSIYGYTF
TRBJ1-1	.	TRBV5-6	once	TGTGCCAGCAGCTTGAGGGACTCACACCGGGCTTTCTTT	CASSLRDSHRAFF
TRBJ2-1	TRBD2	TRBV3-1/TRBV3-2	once	TGTGCCAGCAGCCGAGCTCCGGGACTAGCGGGAGGCGGGCATTACAATGAGCAGTTCTTC	CASSRAPGLAGGGHYNEQFF
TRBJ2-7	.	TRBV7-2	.	TGTGCCAGCAGCTTGGACAGATCCTACGAGCAGTACTTC	CASSLDRSYEQYF
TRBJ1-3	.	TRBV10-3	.	TGTGCCATCAGTGAGTCTAAGGGGCCAGGAAATGGAAACACCATATATTTT	CAISESKGPGNGNTIYF
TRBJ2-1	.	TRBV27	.	TGTGCCAGCAGTTTATTTGGCGAACAGACCTCCTACAATGAGCAGTTCTTC	CASSLFGEQTSYNEQFF
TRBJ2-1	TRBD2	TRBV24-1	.	TGTGCCACCAGTGATCCGACTAGCGGGAGGGAACCCTACAATGAGCAGTTCTTC	CATSDPTSGREPYNEQFF
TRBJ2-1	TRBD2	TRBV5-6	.	TGTGCCAGCAGCTTGGCAGCGGGGGTAATTTGGAACAATGAGCAGTTCTTC	CASSLAAGVIWNNEQFF
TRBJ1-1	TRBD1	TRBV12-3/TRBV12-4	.	TGTGCCAGCAGTCCACAACAGGGGACTGGCGCTTTCTTT	CASSPQQGTGAFF